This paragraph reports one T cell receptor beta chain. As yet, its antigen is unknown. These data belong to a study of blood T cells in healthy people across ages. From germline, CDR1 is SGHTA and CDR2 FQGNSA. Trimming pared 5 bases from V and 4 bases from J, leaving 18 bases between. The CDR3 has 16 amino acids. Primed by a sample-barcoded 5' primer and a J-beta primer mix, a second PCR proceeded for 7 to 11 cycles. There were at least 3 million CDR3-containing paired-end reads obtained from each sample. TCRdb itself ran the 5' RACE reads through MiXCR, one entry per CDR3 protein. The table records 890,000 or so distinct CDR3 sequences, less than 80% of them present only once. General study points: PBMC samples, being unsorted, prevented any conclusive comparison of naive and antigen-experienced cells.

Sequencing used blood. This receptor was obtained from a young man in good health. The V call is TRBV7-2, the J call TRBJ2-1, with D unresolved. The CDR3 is CASSQAIVQEYNEQFF. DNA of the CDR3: TGTGCCAGCAGCCAAGCGATAGTCCAGGAGTACAATGAGCAGTTCTTC. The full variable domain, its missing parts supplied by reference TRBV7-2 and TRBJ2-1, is GAGVSQSPSNKVTEKGKDVELRCDPISGHTALYWYRQSLGQGLEFLIYFQGNSAPDKSGLPSDRFSAERTGGSVSTLTIQRTQQEDSAVYLCASSQAIVQEYNEQFFGPGTRLTVL.